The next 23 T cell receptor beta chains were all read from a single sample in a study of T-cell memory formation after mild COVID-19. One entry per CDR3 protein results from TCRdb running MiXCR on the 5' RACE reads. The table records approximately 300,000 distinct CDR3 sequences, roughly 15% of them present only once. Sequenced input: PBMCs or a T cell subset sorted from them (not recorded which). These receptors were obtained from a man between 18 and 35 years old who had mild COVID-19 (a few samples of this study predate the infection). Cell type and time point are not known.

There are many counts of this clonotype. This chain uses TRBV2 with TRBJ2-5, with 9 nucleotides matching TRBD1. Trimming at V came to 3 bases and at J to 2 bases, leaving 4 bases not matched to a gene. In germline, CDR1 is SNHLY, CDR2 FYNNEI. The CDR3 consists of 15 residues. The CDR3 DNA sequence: TGTGCCAGCAGTGATCGGGACAGGGTTCAAGAGACCCAGTACTTC. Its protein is CASSDRDRVQETQYF.

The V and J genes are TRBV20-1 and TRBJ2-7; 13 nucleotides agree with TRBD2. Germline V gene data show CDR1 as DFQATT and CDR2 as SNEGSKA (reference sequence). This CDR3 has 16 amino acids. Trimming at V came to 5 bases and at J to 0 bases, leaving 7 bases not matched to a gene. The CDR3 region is CSAGGTSGKSSYEQYV. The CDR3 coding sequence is TGCAGTGCTGGCGGGACTAGCGGGAAGAGCTCCTACGAGCAGTACGTC.

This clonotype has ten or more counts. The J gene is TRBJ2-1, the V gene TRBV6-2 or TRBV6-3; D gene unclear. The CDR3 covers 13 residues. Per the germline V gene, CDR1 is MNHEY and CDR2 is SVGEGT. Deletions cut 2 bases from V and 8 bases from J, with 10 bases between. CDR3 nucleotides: TGTGCCAGCAGTTACGCGCAAAGGTATGAGCAGTTCTTC. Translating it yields CASSYAQRYEQFF.

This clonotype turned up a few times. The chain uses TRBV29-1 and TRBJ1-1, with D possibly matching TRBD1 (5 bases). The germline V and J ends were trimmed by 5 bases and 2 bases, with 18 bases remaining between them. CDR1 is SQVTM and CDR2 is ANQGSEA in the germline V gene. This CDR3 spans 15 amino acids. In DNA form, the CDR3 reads TGCAGCGTTTACCCCGAGACAGACCTTAACACTGAAGCTTTCTTT. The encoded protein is CSVYPETDLNTEAFF.

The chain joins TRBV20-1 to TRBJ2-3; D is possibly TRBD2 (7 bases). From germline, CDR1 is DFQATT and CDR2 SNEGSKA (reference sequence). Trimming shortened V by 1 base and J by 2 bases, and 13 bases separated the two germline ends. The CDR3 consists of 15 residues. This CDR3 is CSARGFGGHTDTQYF. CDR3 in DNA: TGCAGTGCTAGAGGGTTCGGGGGGCACACAGATACGCAGTATTTT.

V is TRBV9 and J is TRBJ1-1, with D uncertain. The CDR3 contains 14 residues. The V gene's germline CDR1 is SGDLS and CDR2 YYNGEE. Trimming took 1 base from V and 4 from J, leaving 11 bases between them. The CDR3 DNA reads TGTGCCAGCAGCGTACTGGGTTTGGGCACTGAAGCTTTCTTT. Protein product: CASSVLGLGTEAFF.

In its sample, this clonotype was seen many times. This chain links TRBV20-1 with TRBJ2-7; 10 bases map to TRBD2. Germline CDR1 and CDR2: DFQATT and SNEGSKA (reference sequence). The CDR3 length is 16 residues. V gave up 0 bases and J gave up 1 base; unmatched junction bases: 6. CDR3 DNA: TGCAGTGCTAGAGATGTACTAGCGGGGATGTCCTACGAGCAGTACTTC. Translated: CSARDVLAGMSYEQYF.

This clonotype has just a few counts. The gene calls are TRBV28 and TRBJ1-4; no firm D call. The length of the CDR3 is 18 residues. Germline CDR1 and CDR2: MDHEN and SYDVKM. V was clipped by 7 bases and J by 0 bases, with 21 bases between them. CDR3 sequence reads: CASMSTVLGSATNEKLFF. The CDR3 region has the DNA TGTGCCAGCATGAGCACGGTCCTAGGGAGCGCAACTAATGAAAAACTGTTTTTT. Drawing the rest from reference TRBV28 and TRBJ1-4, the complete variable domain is DVKVTQSSRYLVKRTGEKVFLECVQDMDHENMFWYRQDPGLGLRLIYFSYDVKMKEKGDIPEGYSVSREKKERFSLILESASTNQTSMYLCASMSTVLGSATNEKLFFGSGTQLSVL.

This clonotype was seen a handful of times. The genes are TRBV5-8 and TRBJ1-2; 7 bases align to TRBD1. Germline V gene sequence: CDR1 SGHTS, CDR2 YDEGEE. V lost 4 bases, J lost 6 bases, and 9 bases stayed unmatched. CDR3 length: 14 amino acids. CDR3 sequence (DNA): TGTGCCAGCAGCCGAAGGACAGGCGTTCATGGCTACACCTTC. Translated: CASSRRTGVHGYTF.

CDR3 sequence: CASAPGALQTDTQYF. The CDR3 nucleotides read TGTGCTAGTGCCCCAGGGGCTTTACAAACAGATACGCAGTATTTT. The rearrangement uses TRBV12-5 and TRBJ2-3; a possible D gene is TRBD1 (6 bases). CDR1 LGHNT and CDR2 FRNRAP come from the germline V gene. Between the trimmed V and J ends, which lost 7 bases and 3 bases, there was a span of 17 bases. The CDR3 has 15 amino acids.

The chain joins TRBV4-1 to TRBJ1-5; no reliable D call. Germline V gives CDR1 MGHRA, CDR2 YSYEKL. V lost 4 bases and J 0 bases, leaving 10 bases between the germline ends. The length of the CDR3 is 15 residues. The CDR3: CASSPRENSNQPQHF. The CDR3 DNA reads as TGCGCCAGCAGCCCCCGGGAGAATAGCAATCAGCCCCAGCATTTT.

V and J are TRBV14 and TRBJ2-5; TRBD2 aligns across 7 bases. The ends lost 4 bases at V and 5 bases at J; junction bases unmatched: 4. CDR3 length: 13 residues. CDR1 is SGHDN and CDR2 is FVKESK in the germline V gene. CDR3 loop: CASSRRLAETQYF. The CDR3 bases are TGTGCCAGCAGCCGCAGACTAGCTGAGACCCAGTACTTC.

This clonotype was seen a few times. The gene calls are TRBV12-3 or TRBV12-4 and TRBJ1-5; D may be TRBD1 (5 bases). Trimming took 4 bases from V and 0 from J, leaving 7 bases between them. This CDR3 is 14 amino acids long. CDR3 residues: CASSWGNSNQPQHF. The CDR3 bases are TGTGCCAGCAGTTGGGGCAATAGCAATCAGCCCCAGCATTTT.

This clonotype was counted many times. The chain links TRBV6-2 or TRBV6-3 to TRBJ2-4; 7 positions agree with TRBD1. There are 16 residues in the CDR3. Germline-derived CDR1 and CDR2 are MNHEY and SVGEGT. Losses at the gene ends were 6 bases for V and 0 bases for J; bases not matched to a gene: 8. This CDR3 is CASRPGQLLAKNIQYF. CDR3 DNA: TGTGCCAGCAGACCGGGACAGCTCTTAGCCAAAAACATTCAGTACTTC.

The CDR3 here is CATTDRGDPGANVLTF. Written as DNA, the CDR3 is TGTGCCACCACAGACAGGGGAGACCCTGGGGCCAACGTCCTGACTTTC. The J gene is TRBJ2-6, the V gene TRBV5-5; 8 positions match TRBD1. Germline assignment: CDR1 SGHKS and CDR2 YYEKEE (reference sequence). This CDR3 comprises 16 residues. Trimming removed 9 bases from V and 2 bases from J; junction bases left unmatched: 10.

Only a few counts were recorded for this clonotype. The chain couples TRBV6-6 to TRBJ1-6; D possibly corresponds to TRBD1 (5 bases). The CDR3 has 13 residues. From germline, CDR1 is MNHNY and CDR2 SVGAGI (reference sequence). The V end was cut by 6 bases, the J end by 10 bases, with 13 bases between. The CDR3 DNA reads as TGTGCCAGCAGCGACACGGGGGAATCACCCCTCCACTTT. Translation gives CASSDTGESPLHF.

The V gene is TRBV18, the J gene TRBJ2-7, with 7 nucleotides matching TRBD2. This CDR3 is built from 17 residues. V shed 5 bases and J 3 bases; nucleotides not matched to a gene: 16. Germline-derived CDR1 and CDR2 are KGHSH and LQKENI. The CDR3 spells CASSSSRSTGGYYEQYF. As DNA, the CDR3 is TGTGCCAGCTCATCCTCCCGATCTACGGGGGGATACTACGAGCAGTACTTC.

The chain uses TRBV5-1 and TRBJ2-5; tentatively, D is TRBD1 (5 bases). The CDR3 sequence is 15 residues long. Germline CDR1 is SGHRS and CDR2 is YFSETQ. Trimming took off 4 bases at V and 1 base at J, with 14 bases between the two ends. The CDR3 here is CASSQHRTLQETQYF. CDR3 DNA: TGCGCCAGCAGCCAGCACAGGACCCTCCAAGAGACCCAGTACTTC.

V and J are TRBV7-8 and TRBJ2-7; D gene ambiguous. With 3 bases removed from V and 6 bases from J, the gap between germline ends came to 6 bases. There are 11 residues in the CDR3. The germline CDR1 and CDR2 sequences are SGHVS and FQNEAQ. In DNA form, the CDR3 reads TGTGCCAGCAGCTTGAAGAGCGAGCAGTACTTC. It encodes CASSLKSEQYF.

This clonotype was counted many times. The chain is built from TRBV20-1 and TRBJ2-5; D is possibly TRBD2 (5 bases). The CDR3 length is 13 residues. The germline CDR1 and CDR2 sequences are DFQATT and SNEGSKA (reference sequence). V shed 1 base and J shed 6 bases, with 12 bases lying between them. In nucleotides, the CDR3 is TGCAGTGCTAGAGGTGGACTCCTGAAGACCCAGTACTTC. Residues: CSARGGLLKTQYF.

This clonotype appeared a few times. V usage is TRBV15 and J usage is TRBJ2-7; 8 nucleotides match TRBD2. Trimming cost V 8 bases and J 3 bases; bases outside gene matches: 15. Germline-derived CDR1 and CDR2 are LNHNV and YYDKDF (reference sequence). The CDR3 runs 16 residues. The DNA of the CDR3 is TGTGCCACCGGGTGGCTAGCGGGTCCAGACGGCTACGAGCAGTACGTC. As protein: CATGWLAGPDGYEQYV.

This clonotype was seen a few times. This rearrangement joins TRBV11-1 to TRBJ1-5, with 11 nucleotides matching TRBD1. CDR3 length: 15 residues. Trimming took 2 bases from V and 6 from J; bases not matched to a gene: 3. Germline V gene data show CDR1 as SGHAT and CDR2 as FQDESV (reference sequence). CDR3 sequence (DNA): TGTGCCAGCAGCTTATCCGGGACAGGGGGTCAGCCCCAGCATTTT. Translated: CASSLSGTGGQPQHF.

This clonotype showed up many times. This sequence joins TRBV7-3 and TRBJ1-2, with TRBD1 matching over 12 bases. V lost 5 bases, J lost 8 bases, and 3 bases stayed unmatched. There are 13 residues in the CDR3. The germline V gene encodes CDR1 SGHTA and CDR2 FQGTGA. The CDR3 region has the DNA TGTGCCAGCAGCACCGGGACAGGGGGCGGCTACACCTTC. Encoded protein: CASSTGTGGGYTF.